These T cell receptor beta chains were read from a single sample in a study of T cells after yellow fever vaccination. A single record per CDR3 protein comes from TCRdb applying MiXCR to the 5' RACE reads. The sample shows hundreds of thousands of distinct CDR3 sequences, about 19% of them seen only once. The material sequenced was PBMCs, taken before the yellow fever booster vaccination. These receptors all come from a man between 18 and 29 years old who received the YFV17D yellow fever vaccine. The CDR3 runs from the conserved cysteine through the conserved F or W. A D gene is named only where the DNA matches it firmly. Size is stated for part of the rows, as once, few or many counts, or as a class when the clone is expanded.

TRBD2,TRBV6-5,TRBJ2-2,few,TGTGCCAGCAGTTACGCGGCTAGCGGCACCGGGGAGCTGTTTTTT,CASSYAASGTGELFF
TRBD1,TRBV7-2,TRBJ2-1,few,TGTGCCAGCAGCTTAATGGGACAGCACAATGAGCAGTTCTTC,CASSLMGQHNEQFF
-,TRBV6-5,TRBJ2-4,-,TGTGCCAGCAGTTACTCTTTAGGGGCCAAAAACATTCAGTACTTC,CASSYSLGAKNIQYF
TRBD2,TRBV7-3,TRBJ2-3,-,TGTGCCAGCAGCTCGACTAGCGGGGGCGAACCTTTCACAGATACGCAGTATTTT,CASSSTSGGEPFTDTQYF
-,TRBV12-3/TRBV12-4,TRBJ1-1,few,TGTGCCAGCTCCAATCCCTTGGGGAACACTGAAGCTTTCTTT,CASSNPLGNTEAFF
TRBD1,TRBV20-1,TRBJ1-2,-,TGCAGTTCGAGCGCAGGGGGCGTCCACTATGGCTACACCTTC,CSSSAGGVHYGYTF
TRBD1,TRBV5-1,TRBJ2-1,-,TGCGCCAGCAGCTTTGAGGGGGCGCAGTACAATGAGCAGTTCTTC,CASSFEGAQYNEQFF
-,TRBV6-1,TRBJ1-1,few,TGTGCCATAACGATGGACCGAATGAACACTGAAGCTTTCTTT,CAITMDRMNTEAFF
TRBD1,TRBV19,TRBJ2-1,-,TGTGCCAGTAGTGCCCAGGGGACAGGGGTCAATGAGCAGTTCTTC,CASSAQGTGVNEQFF
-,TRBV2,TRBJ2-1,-,TGTGCCAGCAGCCACAGGGTCTACGGGTTGGATGAGCAGTTCTTC,CASSHRVYGLDEQFF
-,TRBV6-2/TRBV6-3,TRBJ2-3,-,TGTGCCAGCAGTTATAGGGCAGTTAGCACAGATACGCAGTATTTT,CASSYRAVSTDTQYF
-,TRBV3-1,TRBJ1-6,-,TGTGCCAGCAGCTCCAGTTTGAATTCACCCCTCCACTTT,CASSSSLNSPLHF
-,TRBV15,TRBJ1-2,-,TGTGCCACCAGCCGTCGCGCCAGGGGAGGGGATGGCTACACCTTC,CATSRRARGGDGYTF
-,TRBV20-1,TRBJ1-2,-,TGCAGTGCTTGGACAGCTAACTATGGCTACACCTTC,CSAWTANYGYTF
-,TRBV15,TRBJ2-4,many,TGTGCCACCAGCAGAGACCCCCAGGTTAAAAACATTCAGTACTTC,CATSRDPQVKNIQYF
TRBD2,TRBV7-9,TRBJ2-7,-,TGTGCCAGCAGCTTAGGAGCGGGGGCCGTCGGGGAGCAGTACTTC,CASSLGAGAVGEQYF
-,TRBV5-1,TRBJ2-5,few,TGCGCCAGCAGCCGGACCGGGGATGAGGAGACCCAGTACTTC,CASSRTGDEETQYF
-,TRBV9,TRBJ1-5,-,TGTGCCAGCAGCCACGGGGATAGCAATCAGCCCCAGCATTTT,CASSHGDSNQPQHF
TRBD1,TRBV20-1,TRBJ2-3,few,TGCAGTGCTAGAAGGTCCAGGGGGATTTCAGATACGCAGTATTTT,CSARRSRGISDTQYF
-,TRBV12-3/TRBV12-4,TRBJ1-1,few,TGTGCCAGCAGTTTATTCCCGCGAGACACTGAAGCTTTCTTT,CASSLFPRDTEAFF
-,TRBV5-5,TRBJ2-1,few,TGTGCCAGCAGCTTGGCCGACGGGGGCAATGAGCAGTTCTTC,CASSLADGGNEQFF
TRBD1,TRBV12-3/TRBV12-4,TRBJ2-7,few,TGTGCCAGCGCTCCGGGGGACAGGCGACCAGAGGCCTACGAGCAGTACTTC,CASAPGDRRPEAYEQYF
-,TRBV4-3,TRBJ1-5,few,TGCGCCAGCAGCCAAGATAAGGCGCTGAATCAGCCCCAGCATTTT,CASSQDKALNQPQHF
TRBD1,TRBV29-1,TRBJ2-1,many,TGCAGCGTGGGGGGACAGGGGAATGAGCAGTTCTTC,CSVGGQGNEQFF
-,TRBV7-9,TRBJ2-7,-,TGTGCCAGCAGCTTAACAGGCCAGGGAGAGCAGTACTTC,CASSLTGQGEQYF
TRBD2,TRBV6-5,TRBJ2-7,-,TGTGCCAGCAGCCCCGGGACTAGCGGGTTGAAAGAGCAGTACTTC,CASSPGTSGLKEQYF
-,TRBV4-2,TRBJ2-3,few,TGTGCCAGCAGCCAAGAAGAGCCAGATACGCAGTATTTT,CASSQEEPDTQYF
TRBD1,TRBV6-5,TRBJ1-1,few,TGTGCCAGCAGTTACTCGACTGAGGGGGCCCCTGAAGCTTTCTTT,CASSYSTEGAPEAFF
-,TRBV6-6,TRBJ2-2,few,TGTGCCAGCAGTTTTTGGGGGGCCAAGGACCGGGAGCTGTTTTTT,CASSFWGAKDRELFF
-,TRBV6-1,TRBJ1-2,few,TGTGCCAGCAGTGAAACTCCTCAGGAGGATGGCTACACCTTC,CASSETPQEDGYTF
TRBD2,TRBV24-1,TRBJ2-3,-,TGTGCCACCAGTGCGCGGGGGAAAGGCACAGATACGCAGTATTTT,CATSARGKGTDTQYF
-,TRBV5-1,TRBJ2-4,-,TGCGCCAGCACCCCCGACGCGCTAATAAACATTCAGTACTTC,CASTPDALINIQYF
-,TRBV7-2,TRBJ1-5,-,TGTGCCAGCAGCTTAGGCCCCAAGGGTCAGCCCCAGCATTTT,CASSLGPKGQPQHF
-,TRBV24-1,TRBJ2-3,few,TGTGCCACCAGTTTAGGCAGGACCTACACAGATACGCAGTATTTT,CATSLGRTYTDTQYF
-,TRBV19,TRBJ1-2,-,TGTGCCAGTAGCACGACAGGCTTCGGCGCCTATGGCTACACCTTC,CASSTTGFGAYGYTF
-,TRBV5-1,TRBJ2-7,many,TGCGCCAGCAGCTTGACGGTCCGCTCCTACGAGCAGTACTTC,CASSLTVRSYEQYF
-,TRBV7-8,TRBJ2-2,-,TGTGCCAGCAGCTTAAAAAACAGGAACACCGGGGAGCTGTTTTTT,CASSLKNRNTGELFF
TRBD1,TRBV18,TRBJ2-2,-,TGTGCCAGCTCACCACTCGCCCTGACAGGGGACACCGGGGAGCTGTTTTTT,CASSPLALTGDTGELFF
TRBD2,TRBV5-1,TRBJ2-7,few,TGCGCCAGCGGGACTAGTGCCCCAACCTACGAGCAGTACTTC,CASGTSAPTYEQYF
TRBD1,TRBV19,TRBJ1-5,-,TGTGCCAGTAGTCTACAGGGGGCCCAGCCCCAGCATTTT,CASSLQGAQPQHF
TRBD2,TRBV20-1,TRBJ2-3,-,TGCAGTGCTAAGCGGGGGGCCTTGACAGATACGCAGTATTTT,CSAKRGALTDTQYF
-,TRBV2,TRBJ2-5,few,TGTGCCAGCAGGGACGGCGGGTACCAAGAGACCCAGTACTTC,CASRDGGYQETQYF
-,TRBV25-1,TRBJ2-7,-,TGTGCCAGCAGTGGGTTTTATACCCTCCACGAGCAGTACTTC,CASSGFYTLHEQYF
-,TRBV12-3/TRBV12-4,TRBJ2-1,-,TGTGCCAGCAGTCCGGGACTTTACAATGAGCAGTTCTTC,CASSPGLYNEQFF
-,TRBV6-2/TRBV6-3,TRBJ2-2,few,TGTGCCAGCAGTTACATTACAAGCGGGGAGCTGTTTTTT,CASSYITSGELFF
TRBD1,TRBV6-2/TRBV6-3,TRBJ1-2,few,TGTGCCAGCAGTTACAACAGGGGCGCGCTCTATGGCTACACCTTC,CASSYNRGALYGYTF
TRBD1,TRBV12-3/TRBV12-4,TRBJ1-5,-,TGTGCCAGCAGTTGGGACAGGGAGTTAGCGCAGCCCCAGCATTTT,CASSWDRELAQPQHF
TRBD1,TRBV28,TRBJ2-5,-,TGTGCCAGCAACGCGAACACAGGGGGCGTGGAGACCCAGTACTTC,CASNANTGGVETQYF
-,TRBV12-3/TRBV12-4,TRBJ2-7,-,TGTGCCAGCAGTTTTATTCCCCACGAGCAGTACTTC,CASSFIPHEQYF
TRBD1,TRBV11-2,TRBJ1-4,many,TGTGCCAGCAGCTCCCGTGCCGGGACAGAGTTTAGGGAAAAACTGTTTTTT,CASSSRAGTEFREKLFF
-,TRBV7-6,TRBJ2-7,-,TGTGCCAGCAGCTTAGACCCCCGAACCTCAACTTACGAGCAGTACTTC,CASSLDPRTSTYEQYF